These 21 T cell receptor beta chains were all obtained from the same sample, sequenced in a study of shared clonotypes between healthy human individuals. The data were produced by immunoSEQ multiplex PCR, yet TCRdb's version contains in-frame clones alone and is incomplete. The sample shows approximately 2.3 million clones, approximately 93% of them seen only once. Material: naive CD4+ T cells from PBMCs. Specified subset: CD45RA+ positively selected. The receptors were sampled from a man between 18 and 29 years old in good health. Some clones in this sample may be carry-over from other donors' samples.

Details on this clone: The sample has other DNA sequences that encode this CDR3 too. The gene calls are TRBV15 and TRBJ1-4; no firm D call. This CDR3 region has 15 residues. V lost 1 base to trimming and J lost 0 bases, with 6 bases between them. Per germline, CDR1 LNHNV and CDR2 YYDKDF (reference sequence). In DNA, the CDR3 is TGTGCCACCAGCAGAGGTGGGTCAACTAATGAAAAACTGTTTTTT. Encoded protein: CATSRGGSTNEKLFF.

This CDR3 is CASRPSRGSGNVLTF. CDR3 coding DNA: TGTGCCAGCAGACCCTCGAGAGGGTCGGGGAACGTCCTGACTTTC. The V and J genes are TRBV2 and TRBJ2-6, with D possibly matching TRBD2 (5 bases). Trimming shortened V by 6 bases and J by 10 bases, and 19 bases separated the two germline ends. The CDR3 consists of 15 residues. Germline V gene data show CDR1 as SNHLY and CDR2 as FYNNEI.

This chain uses TRBV6-1 with TRBJ1-1, with 7 bases that match TRBD1. This CDR3 contains 13 residues. The ends lost 7 bases at V and 4 bases at J; junction bases unmatched: 6. From germline, CDR1 is MNHNS and CDR2 SASEGT. The CDR3 region is CASTRDSGTEAFF. The CDR3 nucleotides are TGTGCCAGCACCCGGGACAGCGGCACTGAAGCTTTCTTT.

V usage is TRBV28 and J usage is TRBJ2-3; possibly TRBD2 for D (5 bases). From germline, CDR1 is MDHEN and CDR2 SYDVKM. CDR3 size: 13 residues. V lost 7 bases, J lost 5 bases, and 13 bases lay in between. CDR3 sequence reads: CASIDRAVDTQYF. CDR3 sequence (DNA): TGTGCCAGCATCGATAGAGCGGTAGATACGCAGTATTTT.

The chain links TRBV30 to TRBJ1-6; D remains ambiguous. In germline, CDR1 is GTSNPN, CDR2 SVGIG (reference sequence). Trimming left V 4 bases short and J 10 bases short, with 14 bases between. The CDR3 is 13 residues long. CDR3 in amino acids: CAWILQGISPLHF. The CDR3 region has the DNA TGTGCCTGGATTCTTCAAGGAATCTCACCCCTCCACTTT. The full variable domain, completed using reference TRBV30 and TRBJ1-6, is SQTIHQWPATLVQPVGSPLSLECTVEGTSNPNLYWYRQAAGRGLQLLFYSVGIGQISSEVPQNLSASRPQDRQFILSSKKLLLSDSGFYLCAWILQGISPLHFGNGTRLTVT.

The rearrangement uses TRBV7-8 and TRBJ2-7; D might be TRBD1 (5 bases). The CDR3 length is 14 residues. CDR1 SGHVS and CDR2 FQNEAQ come from the germline V gene. Trimming removed 5 bases at V and 0 bases at J, with 11 bases between. The chain's CDR3 is CASSPRDSSYEQYF. The CDR3 coding sequence is TGTGCCAGCAGCCCCCGCGACAGCTCCTACGAGCAGTACTTC. Complete variable domain (other parts from reference TRBV7-8 and TRBJ2-7): GAGVSQSPRYKVAKRGQDVALRCDPISGHVSLFWYQQALGQGPEFLTYFQNEAQLDKSGLPSDRFFAERPEGSVSTLKIQRTQQEDSAVYLCASSPRDSSYEQYFGPGTRLTVT.

This rearrangement joins TRBV11-2 to TRBJ2-3; D uncertain. V lost 5 bases and J lost 2, with 11 bases in between. The CDR3 has 14 residues. Per the germline V gene, CDR1 is SGHAT and CDR2 is FQNNGV. CDR3 sequence (DNA): TGTGCCAGCAGCGAGAGGTTCAACACAGATACGCAGTATTTT. Its protein product is CASSERFNTDTQYF.

The V call is TRBV29-1, the J call TRBJ1-1; weak D call: TRBD1 (6 bases). Trimming removed 6 bases from V and 4 bases from J, with 15 bases in between. CDR1 is SQVTM, CDR2 ANQGSEA, per germline. The CDR3 is 13 residues long. In DNA form, the CDR3 reads TGCAGCGTGAATACAGGGTTAGGCACTGAAGCTTTCTTT. Translating gives CSVNTGLGTEAFF.

V and J are TRBV5-4 and TRBJ2-7, with D perhaps assigned TRBD1 or TRBD2 (5 bases each). Germline V gene lookup returns CDR1 SGHNT and CDR2 YYREEE (reference sequence). The V end was cut by 0 bases, the J end by 0 bases, with 16 bases between. The CDR3 length is 17 residues. The CDR3, as DNA: TGTGCCAGCAGCTTGGCTTTTGGGACCATGAGCTCCTACGAGCAGTACTTC. Translation: CASSLAFGTMSSYEQYF.

J is TRBJ2-5 and V is TRBV19, with TRBD1 identical over 8 bases. This CDR3 comprises 13 residues. V was pared by 5 bases and J by 4 bases, with 3 bases of the junction left unmatched. Germline V gives CDR1 LNHDA, CDR2 SQIVND (reference sequence). The CDR3 DNA follows: TGTGCCAGTAGTCCGGGACAGGCAGAGACCCAGTACTTC. It is translated as CASSPGQAETQYF.

The genes are TRBV27 and TRBJ2-2, with D uncertain. This CDR3 has 17 residues. The V and J ends lost 5 bases and 1 base respectively, with 17 bases between them. Germline V lookup: CDR1 MNHEY, CDR2 SMNVEV (reference sequence). The CDR3 DNA is TGTGCCAGCAGTCTAAACCCCGCATGGGGGAACACCGGGGAGCTGTTTTTT. It codes for CASSLNPAWGNTGELFF.

Regarding this clone: Other DNA sequences from this sample encode an identical CDR3 as well. The J gene is TRBJ2-1, the V gene TRBV7-3; tentatively, D is TRBD2 (6 bases). Trimming removed 1 base at V and 2 bases at J, with 12 bases between. CDR1 and CDR2 (germline): SGHTA, FQGTGA. The CDR3 spans 16 residues. CDR3 in amino acids: CASSLRGSGTYNEQFF. The CDR3 nucleotides are TGTGCCAGCAGCTTAAGGGGTAGCGGAACCTACAATGAGCAGTTCTTC.

The chain joins TRBV5-6 to TRBJ2-3; D is undetermined. The V end lost 4 bases, the J end lost 2 bases, and 2 bases lay between the germline ends. Looked up from germline, CDR1 is SGHDT and CDR2 is YYEEEE. The CDR3 spans 11 residues. CDR3 region: CASSVTDTQYF. The CDR3 nucleotides are TGTGCCAGCAGCGTCACAGATACGCAGTATTTT.

The chain is built from TRBV7-2 and TRBJ2-2; D may be TRBD1 or TRBD2 (7 bases each). CDR3 length: 15 residues. Germline V CDR1 and CDR2: SGHTA, FQGNSA. V shed 5 bases and J shed 6 bases, with 16 bases lying between them. CDR3 region: CASSPNRGGAGELFF. Here the CDR3 DNA reads TGTGCCAGCAGCCCGAACAGGGGAGGGGCCGGGGAGCTGTTTTTT.

The V call is TRBV28, the J call TRBJ1-2, with D maybe TRBD1 (5 bases). The germline V and J ends were trimmed by 2 bases and 1 base, with 14 bases remaining between them. CDR1 MDHEN and CDR2 SYDVKM come from the germline V gene. The CDR3 covers 16 residues. The CDR3 DNA is TGTGCCAGCAGTTTAATGAGCGGGGGAAATAACTATGGCTACACCTTC. It translates to CASSLMSGGNNYGYTF.

The chain carries TRBV5-4 and TRBJ2-7, with 8 bases matching TRBD2. Germline CDR1 and CDR2: SGHNT and YYREEE (reference sequence). The V gene end was trimmed by 3 bases and the J gene end by 10 bases; junction bases not matched to a gene: 12. The CDR3 is 14 amino acids. In DNA, the CDR3 is TGTGCCAGCAGCTCGACTAGCGATGGTCTTCGTCAGTACTTC. It is translated as CASSSTSDGLRQYF. Filled out from reference TRBV5-4 and TRBJ2-7, the complete variable domain reads ETGVTQSPTHLIKTRGQQVTLRCSSQSGHNTVSWYQQALGQGPQFIFQYYREEENGRGNFPPRFSGLQFPNYSSELNVNALELDDSALYLCASSSTSDGLRQYFGPGTRLTVT.

This clone has a handful of counts. The chain has TRBV9 and TRBJ2-1, with 10 bases fitting TRBD2. CDR1 and CDR2 from the germline V gene are SGDLS and YYNGEE. V was pared by 3 bases and J by 7 bases, with 10 bases of the junction left unmatched. CDR3 length: 16 residues. In nucleotides, the CDR3 is TGTGCCAGCAGCGGCGGGACTAGCGTATTAATGAATGAGCAGTTCTTC. This translates into CASSGGTSVLMNEQFF.

This clone has just one count. CDR3 nucleotide sequence: TGTGCCAGCAGCCGGTCGGGGGCGACCTACGAGCAGTACTTC. Protein: CASSRSGATYEQYF. The V and J genes are TRBV28 and TRBJ2-7; D is perhaps TRBD1 or TRBD2 (6 bases each). Trimming took off 6 bases at V and 2 bases at J, with 14 bases between the two ends. This CDR3 is built from 14 residues. Germline V gives CDR1 MDHEN, CDR2 SYDVKM.

The chain has TRBV7-2 and TRBJ2-1; 9 bases match TRBD2. J lost 6 bases, V lost 6 bases, and 6 bases had no gene match. The CDR3 has 14 amino acids. Germline CDR1 reads SGHTA; CDR2 reads FQGNSA. CDR3 region: CASSMGLASNEQFF. The CDR3 coding sequence is TGTGCCAGCAGTATGGGACTAGCTAGCAATGAGCAGTTCTTC.

J is TRBJ2-1 and V is TRBV7-9, with D perhaps TRBD2 (6 bases). CDR3 length equals 15 residues. The germline gives CDR1 SEHNR, CDR2 FQNEAQ (reference sequence). Trimming stripped 2 bases from V and 6 bases from J, with 14 bases between. The CDR3 nucleotides are TGTGCCAGCAGCTTACGGCGCGGGGTAACCAATGAGCAGTTCTTC. The encoded protein is CASSLRRGVTNEQFF. Based on the CDR3 plus reference TRBV7-9 and TRBJ2-1, the full variable domain is DTGVSQNPRHKITKRGQNVTFRCDPISEHNRLYWYRQTLGQGPEFLTYFQNEAQLEKSRLLSDRFSAERPKGSFSTLEIQRTEQGDSAMYLCASSLRRGVTNEQFFGPGTRLTVL.

CDR3 amino acids: CASCSTGDSTDTQYF. The CDR3 DNA reads as TGTGCCAGCTGCTCGACAGGGGACAGCACAGATACGCAGTATTTT. The rearrangement joins TRBV7-3 to TRBJ2-3; 8 positions match TRBD1. The trim removed 8 bases at V and 0 bases at J, leaving 7 bases unmatched. Germline loops: CDR1 SGHTA, CDR2 FQGTGA. The CDR3 contains 15 residues.